This TCR beta chain was retrieved from a study of early T cells in non-severe SARS-CoV-2 infection. Study-level information: RNA in bulk from unsorted whole blood was sequenced, and chains were unpaired.

General study points: Lookups in VDJdb leaned toward anti-spike CD8 responses and missed private and CD4 specificities.

Concerning this clonotype: Its antigen remains unknown.

Individual cDNA molecules received unique molecular identifiers. TCRdb recomputed calls from the 5' RACE reads with MiXCR, one row per CDR3 protein. The sample yields 50,000 to 60,000 distinct CDR3 sequences, around 8.5% seen once. The CDR3 runs 14 residues. V gave up 2 bases and J gave up 5 bases; unmatched junction bases: 2. The sample was whole blood. V gene TRBV12-3 or TRBV12-4 combines with J gene TRBJ1-5, with TRBD1 matching over 8 bases. The clonotype was recovered from an adult who was a healthcare worker with PCR-confirmed SARS-CoV-2 infection or an uninfected control (not recorded which). The CDR3 region is CASSLWDRYQPQHF. In DNA form, the CDR3 reads TGTGCCAGCAGTTTATGGGACAGGTATCAGCCCCAGCATTTT.